This T cell receptor beta chain was captured by sequencing in a study of blood T cell repertoires in COVID-19. Background on the study: Samples representing acute and convalescent COVID-19 were sourced from the United States, Italy and Spain. The analysed material was cDNA or gDNA that came from T cells, B-cell-depleted T cells, or PBMCs.

Those enrolled in Seattle joined during active infection and were followed longitudinally afterward. Per the original data handling: How many nucleated cells were present was estimated from reference gene primer amplification. Here immunoSEQ multiplex PCR was the method, and the copy in TCRdb shows in-frame clones only, minus some. The DNA was the basis for D and trimming; V, J and clone size are from that table. Among 300,000 to 350,000 clones listed, roughly 90% were seen once. V shed 3 bases, J shed 6 bases, and the junction held 9 bases outside the gene matches. The CDR3 totals 15 residues. Germline V gene lookup returns CDR1 SGDLS and CDR2 YYNGEE.

Sequencing input: peripheral blood. The TCR comes from a woman in her twenties or thirties with COVID-19, enrolled during active disease. This chain uses TRBV9 with TRBJ1-5; the match to TRBD1 covers 7 bases. CDR3 sequence reads: CASSATGDRVQPQHF. DNA of the CDR3: TGTGCCAGCAGCGCCACAGGGGATCGCGTTCAGCCCCAGCATTTT. The full variable domain, its missing parts supplied by reference TRBV9 and TRBJ1-5, is DSGVTQTPKHLITATGQRVTLRCSPRSGDLSVYWYQQSLDQGLQFLIQYYNGEERAKGNILERFSAQQFPDLHSELNLSSLELGDSALYFCASSATGDRVQPQHFGDGTRLSIL.